The 26 T cell receptor beta chains below were found in one sample sequenced in a study of monozygotic twins with inflammatory bowel disease. TCRdb reworked the 5' RACE reads into one entry per CDR3 protein, no DNA. This sample's table reports a few hundred thousand distinct CDR3 sequences. The sample taken for sequencing was blood. These receptors all stem from a human donor with ulcerative colitis or Crohn's disease, or a healthy co-twin of an affected twin (not recorded which).

The V gene is TRBV6-5, the J gene TRBJ2-7. Per germline, CDR1 MNHEY and CDR2 SVGAGI. The CDR3 is 15 amino acids. The CDR3 sequence: CASSYADRGPHEQYF.

The V and J genes are TRBV7-9 and TRBJ2-1; TCRdb picks TRBD1, but there is no DNA to check that call. CDR3 size: 13 residues. CDR1 and CDR2 from the germline V gene are SEHNR and FQNEAQ (reference sequence). The CDR3 loop reads CASSTRGIDEQFF.

The chain employs TRBV4-3 and TRBJ1-5. In germline, CDR1 is LGHNA, CDR2 YSLEER. The CDR3 contains 17 residues. This CDR3 is CASSQDFGGWRNQPQHF.

The chain has TRBV7-2 and TRBJ1-6; TCRdb calls TRBD1, which cannot be checked without DNA. Germline CDR1 SGHTA, CDR2 FQGNSA. The CDR3 contains 14 residues. The CDR3 protein is CASSQDRGISPLHF.

V usage is TRBV4-1 and J usage is TRBJ2-7; lacking DNA, the TRBD1 call made by TCRdb goes unchecked. Germline lookup yields CDR1 MGHRA and CDR2 YSYEKL. The CDR3 totals 14 residues. CDR3 sequence reads: CASSRHQGANEQYF.

The V and J genes are TRBV12-3 or TRBV12-4 and TRBJ2-1; TCRdb selects TRBD1, and the lack of DNA leaves this call unchecked. The CDR3 is 15 residues long. CDR3: CASSFAQGAYNEQFF.

The chain carries TRBV5-6 and TRBJ1-1; as DNA is missing, the TRBD1 call by TCRdb cannot be tested. This CDR3 is built from 14 residues. From germline, CDR1 is SGHDT and CDR2 YYEEEE. CDR3 sequence reads: CASSDGPQGIEAFF.

CDR3 sequence: CASSEVEGTEAFF. The chain joins TRBV2 to TRBJ1-1. This CDR3 contains 13 residues. Germline loops: CDR1 SNHLY, CDR2 FYNNEI.

The chain couples TRBV7-2 to TRBJ2-2. The germline V gene encodes CDR1 SGHTA and CDR2 FQGNSA. The CDR3 totals 16 residues. CDR3 sequence: CASSLVGTGVTGELFF.

The chain links TRBV7-9 to TRBJ2-3; TCRdb's D call, TRBD1, is unchecked because there is no DNA. Germline lookup yields CDR1 SEHNR and CDR2 FQNEAQ (reference sequence). CDR3 size: 17 residues. The CDR3: CASSPRRTELPTDTQYF.

The CDR3 region is CSAPGQEVGYNQPQHF. This chain uses TRBV20-1 with TRBJ1-5; TCRdb proposes TRBD1, but this gene call is untestable without DNA. The CDR3 totals 16 residues. Germline CDR1 reads DFQATT; CDR2 reads SNEGSKA (reference sequence).

This chain uses TRBV12-3 or TRBV12-4 with TRBJ1-6. This CDR3 spans 14 amino acids. The CDR3 protein is CASSFLRDNSPLHF.

The rearrangement joins TRBV20-1 to TRBJ1-6; TCRdb gives TRBD1 as the D gene, but with no DNA this cannot be confirmed. The germline CDR1 and CDR2 sequences are DFQATT and SNEGSKA (reference sequence). This CDR3 is built from 15 residues. The CDR3 protein is CSARGQGNSDSPLHF.

J is TRBJ1-5 and V is TRBV18; the TRBD1 assignment by TCRdb is unverifiable without DNA. CDR1 is KGHSH and CDR2 is LQKENI in the germline V gene. CDR3 length: 18 amino acids. CDR3 loop: CASSPATHRQRSSQPQHF.

V usage is TRBV18 and J usage is TRBJ2-7; TCRdb's D gene call, TRBD1, goes unchecked for lack of DNA. The CDR3 length is 19 residues. Looked up from germline, CDR1 is KGHSH and CDR2 is LQKENI. CDR3 sequence reads: CASSLTPGQGRSDSYEQYF. The full variable domain, completed using reference TRBV18 and TRBJ2-7, is NAGVMQNPRHLVRRRGQEARLRCSPMKGHSHVYWYRQLPEEGLKFMVYLQKENIIDESGMPKERFSAEFPKEGPSILRIQQVVRGDSAAYFCASSLTPGQGRSDSYEQYFGPGTRLTVT.

V is TRBV11-3 and J is TRBJ2-5; as DNA is missing, the TRBD1 call by TCRdb cannot be tested. The CDR3 totals 14 residues. CDR1 is SGHNT and CDR2 is YENEEA in the germline V gene. The CDR3 reads CASSASRGSGTQYF. Complete variable domain (other parts from reference TRBV11-3 and TRBJ2-5): EAGVVQSPRYKIIEKKQPVAFWCNPISGHNTLYWYLQNLGQGPELLIRYENEEAVDDSQLPKDRFSAERLKGVDSTLKIQPAELGDSAVYLCASSASRGSGTQYFGPGTRLLVL.

Here the CDR3 reads CASRLSGGGLGDTQYF. V gene TRBV5-1 combines with J gene TRBJ2-3; absent DNA, TCRdb's TRBD2 call cannot be checked. CDR1 and CDR2 from the germline V gene are SGHRS and YFSETQ. This CDR3 has 16 residues.

The rearrangement uses TRBV7-9 and TRBJ1-5; lacking DNA, the TRBD1 call made by TCRdb goes unchecked. Germline CDR1 is SEHNR and CDR2 is FQNEAQ (reference sequence). The CDR3 sequence is 15 residues long. CDR3 sequence reads: CASTPGGIGNQPQHF.

This chain connects TRBV27 to TRBJ1-2. The CDR3 has 14 amino acids. Germline assignment: CDR1 MNHEY and CDR2 SMNVEV (reference sequence). CDR3 in amino acids: CASGVNDPNYGYTF.

The chain links TRBV6-5 to TRBJ2-7. CDR1 and CDR2 (germline): MNHEY, SVGAGI. The CDR3 spans 15 residues. This CDR3 is CASSYSGGRPYEQYF.

The chain recombines TRBV4-3 with TRBJ2-5. The CDR3 length is 14 residues. Germline V gives CDR1 LGHNA, CDR2 YSLEER. Here the CDR3 reads CASSQDLRPGAQYF.

This chain joins TRBV12-3 or TRBV12-4 and TRBJ2-3; as DNA is missing, the TRBD1 call by TCRdb cannot be tested. The CDR3 loop spans 15 amino acids. CDR3 residues: CASIFSGGRTDTQYF.

J is TRBJ2-1 and V is TRBV5-1; TCRdb outputs TRBD2, but without DNA this stays unchecked. Germline V CDR1 and CDR2: SGHRS, YFSETQ. CDR3 length: 14 amino acids. The CDR3 here is CASRSFGGDDEQFF.

This chain links TRBV18 with TRBJ2-7; TCRdb reports TRBD1, a call that lacks DNA to check it against. CDR1 is KGHSH, CDR2 LQKENI, per germline. The CDR3 length is 15 residues. This CDR3 reads CASSADRARTDEQYF.

The chain combines TRBV30 with TRBJ1-5. The CDR3 spans 13 residues. Germline V gene lookup returns CDR1 GTSNPN and CDR2 SVGIG (reference sequence). This chain's CDR3 is CAWSEDRIQPQHF. Full variable domain (remainder filled in from reference TRBV30 and TRBJ1-5): SQTIHQWPATLVQPVGSPLSLECTVEGTSNPNLYWYRQAAGRGLQLLFYSVGIGQISSEVPQNLSASRPQDRQFILSSKKLLLSDSGFYLCAWSEDRIQPQHFGDGTRLSIL.

The chain uses TRBV19 and TRBJ2-1; TCRdb's D call, TRBD1, is unchecked because there is no DNA. This CDR3 comprises 14 residues. Germline CDR1 is LNHDA and CDR2 is SQIVND (reference sequence). The CDR3 is CASTERGTGSEQFF.